Listed here are 31 T cell receptor beta chains from one sample, sequenced in a study of shared clonotypes between healthy human individuals. Sequencing was performed with immunoSEQ multiplex PCR; in TCRdb, only in-frame clones are kept and a portion is missing. This table holds 1.4 million or so clones, around 98.5% found once. Sequences were obtained from naive CD4+ T cells sorted from blood. Subset specified: CD45RA+ positively selected. All receptors derive from a young man in good health.

The rearrangement joins TRBV6-1 to TRBJ2-7, with D perhaps TRBD2 (6 bases). Germline CDR1 is MNHNS and CDR2 is SASEGT. The CDR3 is made up of 15 amino acids. Trimming took off 4 bases at V and 4 bases at J, with 17 bases between the two ends. The CDR3 DNA reads as TGTGCCAGCAGTGTGGGCCCCGGAGGGGCGTACGAGCAGTACTTC. Its translation: CASSVGPGGAYEQYF.

This clone appeared a single time. The J gene is TRBJ2-3, the V gene TRBV19; possibly TRBD1 for D (5 bases). V lost 2 bases to trimming and J lost 1 base, with 13 bases between them. Germline-derived CDR1 and CDR2 are LNHDA and SQIVND (reference sequence). The CDR3 covers 16 residues. CDR3 DNA: TGTGCCAGTAGTATACGACGTGGGGCCGGCACAGATACGCAGTATTTT. Its protein is CASSIRRGAGTDTQYF.

The rearrangement uses TRBV5-1 and TRBJ2-7, with D tentatively TRBD1 or TRBD2 (5 bases each). The CDR3 is 16 residues long. The V and J ends lost 1 base and 1 base respectively, with 15 bases between them. Germline CDR1 reads SGHRS; CDR2 reads YFSETQ. The CDR3 coding sequence is TGCGCCAGCAGCTTGAGGGGTGCGGGCGGTTCCTACGAGCAGTACTTC. Encoded protein: CASSLRGAGGSYEQYF.

The CDR3 DNA follows: TGCGCCAGCAGTCAGGCCTACGAGCAGTACTTC. It is translated as CASSQAYEQYF. This chain links TRBV10-1 with TRBJ2-7; D remains unclear. Germline CDR1 is WNHNN and CDR2 is SYGVQD (reference sequence). Trimming took 5 bases from V and 2 from J, leaving 4 bases between them. The CDR3 extends over 11 amino acids.

This rearrangement joins TRBV29-1 to TRBJ2-5; D might be TRBD2 (6 bases). Germline CDR1 reads SQVTM; CDR2 reads ANQGSEA. The CDR3 extends over 14 amino acids. Trimming stripped 2 bases from V and 6 bases from J, with 16 bases between. In nucleotides, the CDR3 is TGCAGCGTTGAAACCCCTCGGGGGAGGAAGACCCAGTACTTC. Encoded protein: CSVETPRGRKTQYF.

J is TRBJ2-3 and V is TRBV5-1; 8 bases align to TRBD1. Germline-derived CDR1 and CDR2 are SGHRS and YFSETQ. The length of the CDR3 is 14 residues. V gave up 4 bases and J gave up 3 bases; unmatched junction bases: 4. CDR3 residues: CASSHGQGTDTQYF. CDR3 DNA: TGCGCCAGCAGCCATGGACAGGGAACAGATACGCAGTATTTT.

CDR3 protein: CASSFGTVQRGYEQYF. The CDR3 DNA follows: TGTGCCAGCAGCTTTGGGACAGTTCAGAGGGGCTACGAGCAGTACTTC. This chain connects TRBV7-2 to TRBJ2-7, with TRBD1 matching over 7 bases. The V segment lost 3 bases and the J segment 3 bases; nucleotides outside the gene matches: 11. Germline V lookup: CDR1 SGHTA, CDR2 FQGNSA. The CDR3 spans 16 residues.

This chain connects TRBV7-2 to TRBJ2-7, with 11 bases matching TRBD2. This CDR3 has 15 amino acids. Germline-derived CDR1 and CDR2 are SGHTA and FQGNSA. V lost 5 bases to trimming and J lost 6 bases; unmatched junction nucleotides: 9. CDR3 protein: CASSPIAGGWSEQYF. The CDR3 region has the DNA TGTGCCAGCAGCCCCATAGCGGGAGGGTGGTCCGAGCAGTACTTC.

The V gene is TRBV5-4, the J gene TRBJ2-2; D call uncertain. Germline V CDR1 and CDR2: SGHNT, YYREEE (reference sequence). This CDR3 spans 13 amino acids. The germline V and J ends were trimmed by 4 bases and 8 bases, with 12 bases remaining between them. CDR3 sequence: CASSVAHLGELFF. CDR3 nucleotide sequence: TGTGCCAGCAGCGTAGCACATCTTGGGGAGCTGTTTTTT.

This clone was seen just once. This same CDR3 is encoded by further DNA sequences in the sample. CDR3 sequence: CASSWGGSYEQYF. CDR3 nucleotide sequence: TGTGCCAGCAGCTGGGGCGGGAGCTACGAGCAGTACTTC. The gene calls are TRBV5-4 and TRBJ2-7; 7 nucleotides line up with TRBD2. The trim removed 3 bases at V and 3 bases at J, leaving 3 bases unmatched. This CDR3 region has 13 residues. Germline V CDR1 and CDR2: SGHNT, YYREEE (reference sequence).

The chain links TRBV18 to TRBJ2-5; D is perhaps TRBD2 (6 bases). There are 15 residues in the CDR3. Germline V gene lookup returns CDR1 KGHSH and CDR2 LQKENI. Trimming took 3 bases from V and 4 from J, leaving 15 bases between them. CDR3 sequence (DNA): TGTGCCAGCTCACCCATTCCGGGAGCCTTAGAGACCCAGTACTTC. The encoded protein is CASSPIPGALETQYF.

The chain couples TRBV28 to TRBJ2-3, with 15 bases lining up with TRBD2. Unmatched junction bases numbered 7, after V lost 6 bases and J lost 6 bases. The CDR3 is 16 amino acids. Germline V gene sequence: CDR1 MDHEN, CDR2 SYDVKM. The chain's CDR3 is CASSRTGTSGRDTQYF. The CDR3 coding sequence is TGTGCCAGCAGCCGTACCGGGACTAGCGGGAGGGATACGCAGTATTTT.

V gene TRBV13 combines with J gene TRBJ2-1; D remains unclear. The germline V gene has CDR1 PRHDT and CDR2 FYEKMQ (reference sequence). This CDR3 comprises 13 residues. The V gene lost 5 bases and the J gene lost 7 bases, with 12 bases spanning the gap. CDR3 loop: CASSPVVGNEQFF. Here the CDR3 DNA reads TGTGCCAGCAGCCCCGTGGTAGGTAATGAGCAGTTCTTC.

The rearrangement joins TRBV2 to TRBJ1-4, with TRBD1 as a possible D gene (5 bases). The V and J ends lost 6 bases and 2 bases respectively, with 7 bases between them. This CDR3 is built from 13 residues. Germline V gene sequence: CDR1 SNHLY, CDR2 FYNNEI. The CDR3 coding sequence is TGTGCCAGCAGGAGGGACACTAATGAAAAACTGTTTTTT. Translating it yields CASRRDTNEKLFF.

The rearrangement links TRBV6-5 to TRBJ2-7, with D tentatively TRBD2 (5 bases). Germline-derived CDR1 and CDR2 are MNHEY and SVGAGI. The CDR3 has 12 residues. V gave up 8 bases and J gave up 3 bases, with 11 bases separating them. The CDR3 spells CASAGRSYEQYF. In DNA form, the CDR3 reads TGTGCCAGCGCGGGCAGAAGCTACGAGCAGTACTTC.

Note on this clone: An end of the junction differs from the germline gene, which may be a read error. The gene calls are TRBV7-2 and TRBJ2-7; 9 bases line up with TRBD2. Germline V lookup: CDR1 SGHTA, CDR2 FQGNSA. The CDR3 loop spans 18 amino acids. The CDR3 region has the DNA TGTGCCAGCAGCTTCATCTGGGGCCAGCGGGAGGACTTCTACAAGCAGTACTTC. The encoded protein is CASSFIWGQREDFYKQYF.

The chain uses TRBV7-9 and TRBJ2-4; the match to TRBD1 covers 9 bases. The germline V gene has CDR1 SEHNR and CDR2 FQNEAQ (reference sequence). The length of the CDR3 is 15 residues. The trim removed 0 bases at V and 8 bases at J, leaving 5 bases unmatched. CDR3 DNA: TGTGCCAGCAGCTTAGCGGGGACAGGGCGAGACATTCAGTACTTC. Translating gives CASSLAGTGRDIQYF.

The gene calls are TRBV10-1 and TRBJ2-3; possible D gene TRBD1, 6 bases. The CDR3 loop spans 14 amino acids. Trimming took 8 bases from V and 0 from J, leaving 12 bases between them. Germline CDR1 is WNHNN and CDR2 is SYGVQD (reference sequence). The CDR3 here is CASGPTGSTDTQYF. As DNA, the CDR3 is TGCGCCAGCGGTCCAACAGGGAGCACAGATACGCAGTATTTT.

This clone was detected only once. The chain has TRBV7-8 and TRBJ2-2; D unresolved. Germline values: CDR1 SGHVS, CDR2 FQNEAQ. The V end lost 5 bases, the J end lost 0 bases, and 10 bases lay between the germline ends. This CDR3 has 15 amino acids. The CDR3 coding sequence is TGTGCCAGCAGCCGTGGCAGGACGAACACCGGGGAGCTGTTTTTT. This sequence encodes CASSRGRTNTGELFF.

The chain joins TRBV7-2 to TRBJ1-2; 7 bases match TRBD1. Germline CDR1 and CDR2: SGHTA and FQGNSA. This CDR3 has 16 amino acids. Losses at the gene ends were 1 base for V and 0 bases for J; bases not matched to a gene: 5. Here the CDR3 DNA reads TGTGCCAGCAGCTTAGAAGGGACAGCGGCTAACTATGGCTACACCTTC. Translation gives CASSLEGTAANYGYTF.

This clone has only one observation. The J gene is TRBJ2-2, the V gene TRBV5-4, with TRBD2 as a possible D gene (6 bases). V was pared by 0 bases and J by 2 bases, with 17 bases between. The germline CDR1 and CDR2 sequences are SGHNT and YYREEE (reference sequence). The CDR3 covers 18 residues. In DNA form, the CDR3 reads TGTGCCAGCAGCTTGGGACTAGTCCTTAATACAAACACCGGGGAGCTGTTTTTT. It is translated as CASSLGLVLNTNTGELFF.

The CDR3 DNA reads as TGTGCCAGCAGCATCGGGACTAGCGGGAGTGATACGCAGTATTTT. Translation gives CASSIGTSGSDTQYF. This chain joins TRBV5-4 and TRBJ2-3; 14 bases are a match to TRBD2. CDR3 length: 15 residues. V trimming: 4 bases; J trimming: 6 bases; junction bases outside the gene matches: 4. Germline V gene lookup returns CDR1 SGHNT and CDR2 YYREEE (reference sequence).

Worth noting for this clone: This same CDR3 is encoded by further DNA sequences in the sample. V gene TRBV5-4 combines with J gene TRBJ1-3; D possibly corresponds to TRBD1 (6 bases). Between the trimmed V and J ends, which lost 0 bases and 4 bases, there was a span of 8 bases. The germline V gene has CDR1 SGHNT and CDR2 YYREEE (reference sequence). The CDR3 has 14 residues. The CDR3 reads CASSLGGQGNTIYF. CDR3 in DNA: TGTGCCAGCAGCTTGGGGGGACAAGGAAACACCATATATTTT.

This clone was seen more than once but under ten times. The same CDR3 also results from other DNA sequences found in this sample. The CDR3, as DNA: TGTGCCAGCTCACCCGGGACAGCTTACGAGCAGTACTTC. Its protein product is CASSPGTAYEQYF. The chain carries TRBV18 and TRBJ2-7; 7 positions match TRBD1. In germline, CDR1 is KGHSH, CDR2 LQKENI. This CDR3 region has 13 residues. V shed 3 bases, J shed 4 bases, and the junction held 3 bases outside the gene matches. The full variable domain, its missing parts supplied by reference TRBV18 and TRBJ2-7, is NAGVMQNPRHLVRRRGQEARLRCSPMKGHSHVYWYRQLPEEGLKFMVYLQKENIIDESGMPKERFSAEFPKEGPSILRIQQVVRGDSAAYFCASSPGTAYEQYFGPGTRLTVT.

The chain joins TRBV7-2 to TRBJ2-1, with 10 bases lining up with TRBD2. This CDR3 region has 16 residues. Germline V gene data show CDR1 as SGHTA and CDR2 as FQGNSA. Trimming took 0 bases from V and 10 from J; bases not matched to a gene: 9. The CDR3 DNA is TGTGCCAGCAGCTTAGCCAGGCTAGCGGGAGAAAAGGAGCAGTTCTTC. Amino acid sequence: CASSLARLAGEKEQFF.

The chain carries TRBV7-8 and TRBJ2-6; D is possibly TRBD2 (6 bases). This CDR3 region has 19 residues. Per the germline V gene, CDR1 is SGHVS and CDR2 is FQNEAQ. Trimming stripped 2 bases from V and 0 bases from J, with 17 bases between. CDR3 bases: TGTGCCAGCAGCTTAATGCCCCCAGGAGGGTCCTCTGGGGCCAACGTCCTGACTTTC. Its translation is CASSLMPPGGSSGANVLTF.

V gene TRBV28 combines with J gene TRBJ1-5; D not certain. CDR3 length: 13 residues. Germline V lookup: CDR1 MDHEN, CDR2 SYDVKM. Trimming stripped 2 bases from V and 7 bases from J, with 9 bases between. The CDR3 region has the DNA TGTGCCAGCAGTTTAATCTCGAGGCAGCCCCAGCATTTT. It specifies CASSLISRQPQHF.

The V gene is TRBV5-4, the J gene TRBJ2-7; 8 bases match TRBD1. Germline V gives CDR1 SGHNT, CDR2 YYREEE (reference sequence). V gave up 4 bases and J gave up 1 base; unmatched junction bases: 4. The CDR3 sequence is 14 residues long. In DNA, the CDR3 is TGTGCCAGCAGCCCCGGACAGGGATCCTACGAGCAGTACTTC. This sequence encodes CASSPGQGSYEQYF.

The chain recombines TRBV11-2 with TRBJ2-1, with 8 nucleotides matching TRBD1. The J segment lost 4 bases and the V segment lost 4 bases, leaving 6 bases of the junction unmatched. CDR1 and CDR2 (germline): SGHAT, FQNNGV. The CDR3 spans 15 residues. The CDR3 sequence is CASSWDRPLYNEQFF. The DNA of the CDR3 is TGTGCCAGCAGCTGGGACAGGCCACTTTACAATGAGCAGTTCTTC.

A note on this clone: The sample contains more than one DNA sequence encoding this CDR3. The chain is built from TRBV28 and TRBJ2-2; D unclear. Trimming took 3 bases from V and 5 from J, leaving 7 bases between them. The CDR3 runs 13 residues. CDR1 is MDHEN, CDR2 SYDVKM, per germline. CDR3 in amino acids: CASSLRETGELFF. The CDR3 bases are TGTGCCAGCAGTTTGAGAGAAACCGGGGAGCTGTTTTTT.

The chain uses TRBV5-4 and TRBJ2-1, with D possibly being TRBD1 (6 bases). The CDR3 consists of 17 residues. CDR1 is SGHNT and CDR2 is YYREEE in the germline V gene (reference sequence). Trimming cost V 4 bases and J 1 base, with 18 bases left between them. The CDR3 loop reads CASSRTGSIGSYNEQFF. DNA for the CDR3: TGTGCCAGCAGCAGAACAGGGTCAATAGGTTCCTACAATGAGCAGTTCTTC.